Listed below are T cell receptor beta chains from one sample, sequenced in a study of technical replicates of blood from several donors. The repertoire was sequenced with immunoSEQ multiplex PCR; TCRdb's copy has only in-frame clones and lacks some. Seen here are under 85,000 clones, approximately 93% observed once, and the top ten hold about 0.37%. Sequences were obtained from T cells isolated from PBMCs. The receptors here all came from a human donor in good health. Both conserved end residues are part of each CDR3.

v_gene	CDR3aa
TRBV5-1	CASSLAMMGQGNYGYTF
TRBV9	CASSVELDSYEQYF
TRBV5-4	CASSPPDRGHEVAFF
TRBV4-1	CASSPTRSGSAYEQYF
TRBV28	CASGMTGEDAGELFF
TRBV19	CASSIFTSALRTNEQFF
TRBV20-1	CSASLGVEQYF
TRBV6-5	CASSYRGRSYEQYF
TRBV7-9	CASLGQGWADTQYF
TRBV28	CASSIAGTSSYNEQFF
TRBV6-5	CASSTGGADTQYF
TRBV9	CASSVEENQPQHF
TRBV6-5	CASRAAGGQTQYF
TRBV15	CATSIVGGSGNTIYF
TRBV28	CASSHPGQGTREQYF
TRBV28	CASSLPSGRGTDTQYF
TRBV28	CASSLPGEGRTEAFF
TRBV19	CASRSYRDLETQYF
TRBV30	CAWARDRVDTEAFF
TRBV6-5	CASSYTGTDTQYF
TRBV2	CASNKGQAFQETQYF
TRBV28	CASSLSGTGIGYTF
TRBV29-1	CSVSTGRSEKLFF
TRBV5-4	CASSYGLAGEADTQYF
TRBV28	CASSQPVEKLFF
TRBV9	CASSVDGVGYTF
TRBV5-1	CASSLSGSGETQYF
TRBV6-5	CASRAGQRDYGYTF
TRBV5-4	CASSLFRENTGELFF
TRBV2	CASSPGHSGNEQFF
TRBV29-1	CSALRGEGNTEAFF
TRBV28	CASSLAGWDTEAFF
TRBV28	CASSPGVNEQFF
TRBV9	CASSVVTNTGLNEQFF
TRBV6-6	CASSYSSQGVQPQHF
TRBV19	CASSTDRELQPQHF
TRBV9	CASSVEGQGRHEQFF
TRBV6-4	CASSDTGLAGRKNIQYF
TRBV28	CASRDRGLGTQYF
TRBV7-2	CASSPRGQSYGYTF
TRBV7-2	CASSLTGPNQPQHF
TRBV10-3	CAISEGRPTDTQYF
TRBV13	CASSPGDGNTEAFF
TRBV11-2	CASSFLLGDTQYF
TRBV29-1	CSVELSTDTQYF